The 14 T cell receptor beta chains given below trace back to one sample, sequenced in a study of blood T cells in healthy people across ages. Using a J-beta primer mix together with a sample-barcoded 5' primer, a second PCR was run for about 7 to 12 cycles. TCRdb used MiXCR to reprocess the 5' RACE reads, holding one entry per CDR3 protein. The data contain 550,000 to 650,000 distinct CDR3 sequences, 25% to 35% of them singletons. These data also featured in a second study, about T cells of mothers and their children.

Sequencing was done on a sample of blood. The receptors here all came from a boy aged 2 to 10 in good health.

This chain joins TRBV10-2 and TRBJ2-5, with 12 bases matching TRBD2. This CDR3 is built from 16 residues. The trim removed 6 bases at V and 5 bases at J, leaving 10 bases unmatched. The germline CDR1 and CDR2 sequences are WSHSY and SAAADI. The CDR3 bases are TGCGCCAGCAGCTTGATACTAGCGGGGGGCCAGGAGACCCAGTACTTC. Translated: CASSLILAGGQETQYF.

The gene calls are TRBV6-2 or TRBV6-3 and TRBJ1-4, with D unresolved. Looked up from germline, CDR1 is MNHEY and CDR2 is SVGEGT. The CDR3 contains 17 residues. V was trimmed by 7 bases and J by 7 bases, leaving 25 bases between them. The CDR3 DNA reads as TGTGCCAGCAACTCTGACACCTACCGTGGGTACGGTGAAAAACTGTTTTTT. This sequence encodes CASNSDTYRGYGEKLFF.

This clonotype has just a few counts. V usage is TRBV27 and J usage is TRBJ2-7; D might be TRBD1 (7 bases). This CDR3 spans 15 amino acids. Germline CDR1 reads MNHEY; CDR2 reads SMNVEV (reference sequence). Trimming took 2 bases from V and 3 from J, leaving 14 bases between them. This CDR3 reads CASSLQQGGLYEQYF. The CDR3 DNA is TGTGCCAGCAGTTTACAGCAGGGGGGCCTCTACGAGCAGTACTTC.

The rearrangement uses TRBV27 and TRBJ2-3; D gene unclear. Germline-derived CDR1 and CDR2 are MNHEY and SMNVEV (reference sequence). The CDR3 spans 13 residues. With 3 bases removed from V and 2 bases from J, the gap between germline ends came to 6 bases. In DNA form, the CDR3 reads TGTGCCAGCAGTTTTCGCTTCACAGATACGCAGTATTTT. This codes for CASSFRFTDTQYF.

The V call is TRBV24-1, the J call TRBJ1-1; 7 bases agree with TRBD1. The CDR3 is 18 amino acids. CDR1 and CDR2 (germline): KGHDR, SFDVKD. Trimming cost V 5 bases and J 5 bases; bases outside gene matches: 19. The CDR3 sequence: CATSAPKPRQGGVTEAFF. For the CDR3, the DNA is TGTGCCACCAGTGCCCCAAAACCTAGACAGGGAGGGGTAACTGAAGCTTTCTTT.

For the CDR3, the DNA is TGTGCCACCAGCTCCCTGGCTAGCGGGCTAGCCAAAAACATTCAGTACTTC. As protein: CATSSLASGLAKNIQYF. The rearrangement links TRBV15 to TRBJ2-4; 8 bases are shared with TRBD2. CDR3 length equals 17 residues. From germline, CDR1 is LNHNV and CDR2 YYDKDF (reference sequence). V was pared by 5 bases and J by 0 bases, with 9 bases of the junction left unmatched.

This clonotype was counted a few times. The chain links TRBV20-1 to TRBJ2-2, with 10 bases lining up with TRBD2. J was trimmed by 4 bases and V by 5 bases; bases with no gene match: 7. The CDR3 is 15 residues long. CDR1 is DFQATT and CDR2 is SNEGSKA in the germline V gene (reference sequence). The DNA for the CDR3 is TGCAGTGCTGTGGCTAGCGGGGGCCCCACCGGGGAGCTGTTTTTT. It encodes CSAVASGGPTGELFF.

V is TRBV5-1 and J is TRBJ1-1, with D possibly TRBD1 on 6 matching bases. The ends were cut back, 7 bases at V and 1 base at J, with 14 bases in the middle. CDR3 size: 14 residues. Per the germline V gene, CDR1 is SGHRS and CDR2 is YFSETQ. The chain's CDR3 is CASGMGGRNTEAFF. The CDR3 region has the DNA TGCGCCAGCGGTATGGGGGGGCGGAACACTGAAGCTTTCTTT. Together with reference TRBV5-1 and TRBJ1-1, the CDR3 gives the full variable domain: KAGVTQTPRYLIKTRGQQVTLSCSPISGHRSVSWYQQTPGQGLQFLFEYFSETQRNKGNFPGRFSGRQFSNSRSEMNVSTLELGDSALYLCASGMGGRNTEAFFGQGTRLTVV.

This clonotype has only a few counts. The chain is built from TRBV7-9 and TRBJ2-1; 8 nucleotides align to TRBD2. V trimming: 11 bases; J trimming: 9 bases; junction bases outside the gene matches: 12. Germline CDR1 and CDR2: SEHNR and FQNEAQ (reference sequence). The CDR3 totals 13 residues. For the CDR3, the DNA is TGTGCCGGAAGCGGGGGACCACTCGGTGAGCAGTTCTTC. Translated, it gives CAGSGGPLGEQFF. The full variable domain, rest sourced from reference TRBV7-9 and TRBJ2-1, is DTGVSQNPRHKITKRGQNVTFRCDPISEHNRLYWYRQTLGQGPEFLTYFQNEAQLEKSRLLSDRFSAERPKGSFSTLEIQRTEQGDSAMYLCAGSGGPLGEQFFGPGTRLTVL.

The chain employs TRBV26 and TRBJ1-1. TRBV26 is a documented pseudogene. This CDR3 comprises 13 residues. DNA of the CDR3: TGTGCCAGCCAGGACAGCATGAACACTGAAGCTTTCTTT. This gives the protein CASQDSMNTEAFF.

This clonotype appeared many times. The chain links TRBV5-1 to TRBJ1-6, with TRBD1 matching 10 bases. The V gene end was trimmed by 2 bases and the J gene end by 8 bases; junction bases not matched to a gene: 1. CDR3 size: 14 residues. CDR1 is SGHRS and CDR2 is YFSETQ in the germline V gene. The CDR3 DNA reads TGCGCCAGCAGCTTCGGGACAGGGGATTCACCCCTCCACTTT. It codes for CASSFGTGDSPLHF.

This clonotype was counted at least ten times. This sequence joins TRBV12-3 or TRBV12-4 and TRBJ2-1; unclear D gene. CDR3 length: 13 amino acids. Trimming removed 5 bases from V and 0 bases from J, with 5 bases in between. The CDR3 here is CASSLRSYNEQFF. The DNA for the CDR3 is TGTGCCAGCAGTCTCCGCTCCTACAATGAGCAGTTCTTC.

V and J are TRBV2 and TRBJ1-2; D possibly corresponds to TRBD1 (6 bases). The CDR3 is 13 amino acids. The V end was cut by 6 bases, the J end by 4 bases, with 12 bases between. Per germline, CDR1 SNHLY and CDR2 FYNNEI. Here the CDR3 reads CASRPSTGYGYTF. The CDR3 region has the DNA TGTGCCAGCAGACCGTCGACAGGCTATGGCTACACCTTC. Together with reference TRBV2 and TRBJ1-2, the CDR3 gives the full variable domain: EPEVTQTPSHQVTQMGQEVILRCVPISNHLYFYWYRQILGQKVEFLVSFYNNEISEKSEIFDDQFSVERPDGSNFTLKIRSTKLEDSAMYFCASRPSTGYGYTFGSGTRLTVV.

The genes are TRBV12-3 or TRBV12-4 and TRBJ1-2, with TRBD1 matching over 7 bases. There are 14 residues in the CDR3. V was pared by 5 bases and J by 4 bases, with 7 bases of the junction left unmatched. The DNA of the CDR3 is TGTGCCAGCAGTCATCGGGACAGCATCTATGGCTACACCTTC. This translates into CASSHRDSIYGYTF.